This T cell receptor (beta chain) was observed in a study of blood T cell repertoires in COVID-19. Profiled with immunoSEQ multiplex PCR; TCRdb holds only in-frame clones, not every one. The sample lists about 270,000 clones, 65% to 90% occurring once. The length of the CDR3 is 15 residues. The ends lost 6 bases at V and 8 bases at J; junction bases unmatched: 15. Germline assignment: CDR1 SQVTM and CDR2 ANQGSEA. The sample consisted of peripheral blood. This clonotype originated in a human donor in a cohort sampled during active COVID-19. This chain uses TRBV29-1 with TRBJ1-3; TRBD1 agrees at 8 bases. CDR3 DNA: TGCAGCGTCCGGACAGGGTTGAGGTTTGGGGACACCATATATTTT. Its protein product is CSVRTGLRFGDTIYF.